The sequence of this T cell receptor beta chain was determined in a study of cytomegalovirus exposure and HLA in healthy donors. V lost 6 bases, J lost 6 bases, and 11 bases stayed unmatched. There are 16 residues in the CDR3. Germline values: CDR1 MDHEN, CDR2 SYDVKM. Primers for the PCR totalled 60 Vbeta and 13 Jbeta. The table came from immunoSEQ multiplex PCR; TCRdb's copy has only in-frame clones and leaves some out. Here the sample spans some 120,000 clones, approximately 80% being singletons. Sequencing was performed on PBMCs. This receptor was obtained from a man aged 50 or older in good health and CMV-seronegative. This chain links TRBV28 with TRBJ2-7; 13 nucleotides line up with TRBD2. The CDR3 bases are TGTGCCAGCAGGGAGGGACTAGCGGGAAATATCGGCGAGCAGTACTTC. The encoded protein is CASREGLAGNIGEQYF.